This T cell receptor (beta chain) was observed in a study of blood T cell repertoires in COVID-19. Study information: The samples span acute and convalescent COVID-19 from the United States, Italy and Spain. In each case, the material was cDNA or gDNA derived from T cells, B-cell-depleted T cells, or PBMCs.

The authors' processing: The assay estimated nucleated cells by amplifying reference gene primers. Sequencing used immunoSEQ multiplex PCR; TCRdb keeps in-frame clones, though not all of them. That table furnishes V, J and clone size, whereas the DNA furnished D and trimming. The sample lists approximately 25,000 clones, 86% occurring once. The sample consisted of peripheral blood. The sequence was obtained from a human donor with acute or convalescent COVID-19. The donor label of this sample is uncertain.

CDR3 protein: CASSWGHQPQHF. The DNA of the CDR3 is TGTGCCAGCAGTTGGGGGCACCAGCCCCAGCATTTT. The chain combines TRBV12-3 or TRBV12-4 with TRBJ1-5; tentatively, D is TRBD1 (6 bases). There are 12 residues in the CDR3. Trimming stripped 4 bases from V and 7 bases from J, with 8 bases between.